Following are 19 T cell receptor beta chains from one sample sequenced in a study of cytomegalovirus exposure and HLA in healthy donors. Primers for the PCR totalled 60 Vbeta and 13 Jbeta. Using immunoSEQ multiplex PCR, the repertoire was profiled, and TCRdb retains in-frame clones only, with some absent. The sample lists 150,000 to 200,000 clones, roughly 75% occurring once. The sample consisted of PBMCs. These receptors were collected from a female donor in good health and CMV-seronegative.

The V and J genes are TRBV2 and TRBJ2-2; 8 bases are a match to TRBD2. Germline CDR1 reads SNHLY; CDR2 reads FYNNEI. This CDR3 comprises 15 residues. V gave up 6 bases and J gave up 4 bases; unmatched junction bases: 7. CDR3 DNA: TGTGCCAGCAGGACGGGACTAGGGCCCACCGGGGAGCTGTTTTTT. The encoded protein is CASRTGLGPTGELFF.

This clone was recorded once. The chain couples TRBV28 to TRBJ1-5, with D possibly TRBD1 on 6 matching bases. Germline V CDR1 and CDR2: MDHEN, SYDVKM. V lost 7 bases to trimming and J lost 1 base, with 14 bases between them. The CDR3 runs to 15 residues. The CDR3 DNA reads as TGTGCCAGCACAACGGACAGTTCAAGCAATCAGCCCCAGCATTTT. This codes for CASTTDSSSNQPQHF.

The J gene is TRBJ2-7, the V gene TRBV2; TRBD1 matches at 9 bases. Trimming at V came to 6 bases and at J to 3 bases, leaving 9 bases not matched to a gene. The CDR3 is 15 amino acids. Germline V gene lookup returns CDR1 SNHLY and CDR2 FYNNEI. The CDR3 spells CASRAGTGRSYEQYF. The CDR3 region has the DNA TGTGCCAGCAGAGCAGGGACAGGGCGAAGCTACGAGCAGTACTTC.

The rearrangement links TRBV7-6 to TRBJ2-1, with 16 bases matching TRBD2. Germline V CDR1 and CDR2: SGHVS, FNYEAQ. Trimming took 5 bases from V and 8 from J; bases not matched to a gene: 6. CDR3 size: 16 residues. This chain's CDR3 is CASSLGLAGGRDEQFF. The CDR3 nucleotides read TGTGCCAGCAGCCTGGGACTAGCGGGGGGGCGGGATGAGCAGTTCTTC.

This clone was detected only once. This CDR3 reads CASSSGIGNTGELFF. In nucleotides, the CDR3 is TGTGCCAGCAGTAGCGGGATTGGGAACACCGGGGAGCTGTTTTTT. V and J are TRBV6-5 and TRBJ2-2; 7 bases are shared with TRBD2. Germline CDR1 MNHEY, CDR2 SVGAGI. CDR3 length: 15 amino acids. V was clipped by 5 bases and J by 1 base; unmatched bases: 4.

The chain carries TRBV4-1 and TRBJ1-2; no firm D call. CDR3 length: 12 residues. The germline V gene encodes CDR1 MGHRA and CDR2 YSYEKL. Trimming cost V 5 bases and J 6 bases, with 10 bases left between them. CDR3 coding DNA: TGCGCCAGCAGCTCCCTGAGGGATGGCTACACCTTC. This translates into CASSSLRDGYTF.

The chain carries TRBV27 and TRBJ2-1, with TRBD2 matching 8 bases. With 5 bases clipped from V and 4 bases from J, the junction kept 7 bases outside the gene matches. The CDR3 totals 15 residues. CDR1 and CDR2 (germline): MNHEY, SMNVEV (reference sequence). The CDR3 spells CASSITSGVYNEQFF. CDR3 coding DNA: TGTGCCAGCAGTATTACTAGCGGAGTATACAATGAGCAGTTCTTC.

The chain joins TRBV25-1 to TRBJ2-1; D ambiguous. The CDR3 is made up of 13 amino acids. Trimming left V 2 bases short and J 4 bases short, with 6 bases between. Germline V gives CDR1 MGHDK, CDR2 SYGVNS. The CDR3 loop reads CASSEDKYNEQFF. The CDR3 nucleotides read TGTGCCAGCAGTGAAGACAAGTACAATGAGCAGTTCTTC.

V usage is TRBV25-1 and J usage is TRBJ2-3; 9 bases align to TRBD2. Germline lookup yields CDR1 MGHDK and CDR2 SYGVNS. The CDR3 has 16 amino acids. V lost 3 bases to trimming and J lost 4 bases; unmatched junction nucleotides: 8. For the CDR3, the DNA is TGTGCCAGCAGTGATCTAGCGGGAAGGGGGGCAGATACGCAGTATTTT. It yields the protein CASSDLAGRGADTQYF.

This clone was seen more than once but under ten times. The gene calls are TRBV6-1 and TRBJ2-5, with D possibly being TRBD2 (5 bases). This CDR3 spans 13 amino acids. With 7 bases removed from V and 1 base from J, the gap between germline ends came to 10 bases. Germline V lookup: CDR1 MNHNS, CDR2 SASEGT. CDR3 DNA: TGTGCCAGCACTGCAGCGGCCCAAGAGACCCAGTACTTC. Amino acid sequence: CASTAAAQETQYF.

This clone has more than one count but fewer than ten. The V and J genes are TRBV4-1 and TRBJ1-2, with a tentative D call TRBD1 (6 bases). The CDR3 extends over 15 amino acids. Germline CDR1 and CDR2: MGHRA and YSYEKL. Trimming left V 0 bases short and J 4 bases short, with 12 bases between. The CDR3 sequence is CASSQDHGGRYGYTF. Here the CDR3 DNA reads TGCGCCAGCAGCCAAGATCATGGGGGCCGCTATGGCTACACCTTC.

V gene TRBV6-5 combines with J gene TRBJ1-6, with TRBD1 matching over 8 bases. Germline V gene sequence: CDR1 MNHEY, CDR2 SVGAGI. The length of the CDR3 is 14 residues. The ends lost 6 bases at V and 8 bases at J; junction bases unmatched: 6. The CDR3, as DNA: TGTGCCAGCAGCATGGACAGGGTGTATTCACCCCTCCACTTT. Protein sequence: CASSMDRVYSPLHF.

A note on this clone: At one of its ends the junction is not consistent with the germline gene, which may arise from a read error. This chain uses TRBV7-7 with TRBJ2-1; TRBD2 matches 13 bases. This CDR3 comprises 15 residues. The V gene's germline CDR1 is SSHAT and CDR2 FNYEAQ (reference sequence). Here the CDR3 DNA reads TGTGCTAGCAGCCGACTAGCGGGAGGACACAATGAGCAGTTCTTC. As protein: CASSRLAGGHNEQFF.

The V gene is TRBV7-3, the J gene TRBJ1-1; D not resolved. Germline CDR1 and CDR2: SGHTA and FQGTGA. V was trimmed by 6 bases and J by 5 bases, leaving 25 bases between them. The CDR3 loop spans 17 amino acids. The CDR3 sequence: CASSFGIVESPRTEAFF. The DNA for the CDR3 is TGTGCCAGCAGTTTTGGAATAGTCGAATCTCCTAGGACTGAAGCTTTCTTT.

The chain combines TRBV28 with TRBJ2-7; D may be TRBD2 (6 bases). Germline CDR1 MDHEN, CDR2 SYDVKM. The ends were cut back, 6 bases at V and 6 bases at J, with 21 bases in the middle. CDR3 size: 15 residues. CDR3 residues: CASSTSLSGRGEQYF. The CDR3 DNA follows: TGTGCCAGCAGCACGAGCCTTAGCGGTAGGGGCGAGCAGTACTTC.

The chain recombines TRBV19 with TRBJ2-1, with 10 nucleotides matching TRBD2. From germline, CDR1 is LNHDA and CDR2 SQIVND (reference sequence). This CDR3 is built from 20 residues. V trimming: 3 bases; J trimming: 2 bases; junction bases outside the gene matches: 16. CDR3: CASSMRWGLAGDTTYNEQFF. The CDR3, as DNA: TGTGCCAGTAGTATGAGATGGGGCCTAGCGGGGGACACTACCTACAATGAGCAGTTCTTC.

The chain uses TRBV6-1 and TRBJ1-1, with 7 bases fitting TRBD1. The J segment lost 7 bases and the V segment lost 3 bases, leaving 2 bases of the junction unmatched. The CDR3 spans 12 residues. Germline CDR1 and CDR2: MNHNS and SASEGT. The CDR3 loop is CASSDPGGEAFF. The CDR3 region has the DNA TGTGCCAGCAGTGACCCAGGGGGTGAAGCTTTCTTT.

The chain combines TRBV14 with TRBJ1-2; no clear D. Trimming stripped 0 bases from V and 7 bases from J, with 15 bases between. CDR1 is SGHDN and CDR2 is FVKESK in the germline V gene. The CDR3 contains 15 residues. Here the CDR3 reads CASSQDYAGIAGYTF. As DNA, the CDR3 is TGTGCCAGCAGCCAAGATTATGCGGGAATAGCTGGCTACACCTTC.

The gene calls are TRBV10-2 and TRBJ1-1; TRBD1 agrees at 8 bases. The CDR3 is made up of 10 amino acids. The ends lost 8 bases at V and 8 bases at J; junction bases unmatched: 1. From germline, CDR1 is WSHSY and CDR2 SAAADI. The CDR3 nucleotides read TGCGCCAGCGGGACAGGAGAAGCTTTCTTT. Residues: CASGTGEAFF.